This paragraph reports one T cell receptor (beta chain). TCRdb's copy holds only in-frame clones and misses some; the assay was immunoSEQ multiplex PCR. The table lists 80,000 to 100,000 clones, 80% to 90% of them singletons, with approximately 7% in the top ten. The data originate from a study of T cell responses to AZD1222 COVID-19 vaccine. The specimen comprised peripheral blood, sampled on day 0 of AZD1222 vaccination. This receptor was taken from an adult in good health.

CDR3 protein: CASILGTEAFF. CDR3 sequence (DNA): TGTGCCAGCATACTAGGCACTGAAGCTTTCTTT. The chain carries TRBV7-9 and TRBJ1-1; D is undetermined. V was shortened by 7 bases and J by 4 bases, with 7 bases between the two germline ends. The CDR3 extends over 11 amino acids. The germline V gene encodes CDR1 SEHNR and CDR2 FQNEAQ (reference sequence).